This T cell receptor beta chain was identified during a study of T cell responses to AZD1222 COVID-19 vaccine. Study-wide findings and caveats: Only 5 or 6 individuals given AZD1222 were seropositive at baseline.

The CDR3 length is 15 residues. Germline CDR1 is KGHDR and CDR2 is SFDVKD. V lost 5 bases, J lost 12 bases, and 19 bases lay in between. For this clone: The antigen remains undetermined.

Generated by immunoSEQ multiplex PCR, the TCRdb table keeps only in-frame clones and is missing some. The data contain nearly 80,000 clones, 80% of them singletons. Here the sequenced sample was peripheral blood, taken on day 0 of AZD1222 vaccination. The receptor comes from an adult in good health. This chain connects TRBV24-1 to TRBJ1-6; TRBD1 is a possible D gene (6 bases). CDR3: CATSVSGLGGRPLHF. CDR3 sequence (DNA): TGTGCCACCAGTGTCTCTGGCCTGGGGGGCAGACCCCTCCACTTT.